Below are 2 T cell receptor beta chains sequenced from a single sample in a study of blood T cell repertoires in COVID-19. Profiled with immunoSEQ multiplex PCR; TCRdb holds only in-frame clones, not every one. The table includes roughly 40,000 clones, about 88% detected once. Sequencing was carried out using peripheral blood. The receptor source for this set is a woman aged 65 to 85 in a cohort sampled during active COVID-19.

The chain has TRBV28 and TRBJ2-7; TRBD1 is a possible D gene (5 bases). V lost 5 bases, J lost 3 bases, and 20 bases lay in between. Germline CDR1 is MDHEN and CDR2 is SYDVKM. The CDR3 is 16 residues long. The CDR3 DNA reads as TGTGCCAGCAGTACTGTGGTGGTACTACAGGTCTACGAGCAGTACTTC. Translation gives CASSTVVVLQVYEQYF.

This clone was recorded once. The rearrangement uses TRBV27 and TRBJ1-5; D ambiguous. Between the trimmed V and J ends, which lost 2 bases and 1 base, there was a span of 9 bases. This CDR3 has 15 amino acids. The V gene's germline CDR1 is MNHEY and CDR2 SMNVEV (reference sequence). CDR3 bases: TGTGCCAGCAGTTTACGGGATCCCAGCAATCAGCCCCAGCATTTT. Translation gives CASSLRDPSNQPQHF.